The TCR beta chain described here comes from a study of T cells in narcolepsy. This CDR3 is built from 13 residues. Germline V gene data show CDR1 as SQVTM and CDR2 as ANQGSEA. The V gene end was trimmed by 7 bases and the J gene end by 1 base; junction bases not matched to a gene: 4. Sequencing used immunoSEQ multiplex PCR; TCRdb keeps in-frame clones, though not all of them. This sample has approximately 30,000 clones; 80% to 90% occur once, and the top ten carry about 1%. The source of this sequence is a human donor with narcolepsy. The J gene is TRBJ2-5, the V gene TRBV29-1; 9 nucleotides agree with TRBD2. Sequencing was done on a sample of CD45RA- memory CD4+ T cells from PBMCs. The CDR3 DNA follows: TGCAGCGCCATGCGGGGGGGCCAAGAGACCCAGTACTTC. It translates to CSAMRGGQETQYF.